This T cell receptor beta chain was observed in a study of cytomegalovirus exposure and HLA in healthy donors. About this clone: What it binds is unknown.

Study-level points and caveats: It was shown in a later analysis that HLA-associated TCR beta chains were more clonally expanded than other, equally common chains.

PCR primers comprised 60 Vbeta and 13 Jbeta primers. Measured with immunoSEQ multiplex PCR; TCRdb has only the in-frame clones, and not every one. The sample includes about 150,000 clones, roughly 70% of them seen just once. CDR3 length: 14 amino acids. CDR1 and CDR2 from the germline V gene are MDHEN and SYDVKM. J gave up 9 bases and V 8 bases, and 11 bases lay outside the gene matches. This chain links TRBV28 with TRBJ2-5, with 11 bases fitting TRBD1. This TCR was sampled from a man aged 25 to 40 in good health and CMV-seronegative. Sequencing input: PBMCs. The CDR3 spells CASGRTGGMKPQYF. For the CDR3, the DNA is TGTGCCAGCGGGAGGACAGGGGGCATGAAGCCCCAGTACTTC.